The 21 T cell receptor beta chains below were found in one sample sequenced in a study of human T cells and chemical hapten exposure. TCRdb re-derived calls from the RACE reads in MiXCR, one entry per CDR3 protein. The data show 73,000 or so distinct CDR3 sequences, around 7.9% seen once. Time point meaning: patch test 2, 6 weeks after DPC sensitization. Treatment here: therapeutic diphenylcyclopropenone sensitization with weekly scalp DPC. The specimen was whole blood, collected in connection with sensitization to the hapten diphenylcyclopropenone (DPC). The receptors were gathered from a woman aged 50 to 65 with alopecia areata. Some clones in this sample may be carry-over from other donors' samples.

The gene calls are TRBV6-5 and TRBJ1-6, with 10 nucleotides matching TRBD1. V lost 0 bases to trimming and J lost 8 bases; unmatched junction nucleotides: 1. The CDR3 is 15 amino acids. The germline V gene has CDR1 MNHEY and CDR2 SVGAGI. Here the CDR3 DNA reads TGTGCCAGCAGTTACTCGGGGACAGGGGATTCACCCCTCCACTTT. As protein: CASSYSGTGDSPLHF.

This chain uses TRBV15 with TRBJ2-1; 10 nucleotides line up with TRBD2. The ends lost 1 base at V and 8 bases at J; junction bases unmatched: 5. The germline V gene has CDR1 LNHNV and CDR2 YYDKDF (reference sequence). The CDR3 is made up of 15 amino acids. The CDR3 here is CATSRGASGSYEQFF. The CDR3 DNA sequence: TGTGCCACCAGCAGAGGGGCTAGCGGGAGCTATGAGCAGTTCTTC.

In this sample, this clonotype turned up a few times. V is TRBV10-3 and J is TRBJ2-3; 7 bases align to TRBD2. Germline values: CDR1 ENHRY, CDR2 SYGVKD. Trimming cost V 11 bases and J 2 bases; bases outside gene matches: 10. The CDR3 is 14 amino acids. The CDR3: CALSASGTTDTQYF. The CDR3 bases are TGTGCCCTTTCGGCCAGCGGGACCACAGATACGCAGTATTTT.

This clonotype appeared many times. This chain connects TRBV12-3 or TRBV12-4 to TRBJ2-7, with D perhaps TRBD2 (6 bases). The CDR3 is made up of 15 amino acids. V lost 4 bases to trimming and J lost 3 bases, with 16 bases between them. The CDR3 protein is CASSSGDSRLYEQYF. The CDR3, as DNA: TGTGCCAGCAGTTCTGGGGACTCACGACTCTACGAGCAGTACTTC.

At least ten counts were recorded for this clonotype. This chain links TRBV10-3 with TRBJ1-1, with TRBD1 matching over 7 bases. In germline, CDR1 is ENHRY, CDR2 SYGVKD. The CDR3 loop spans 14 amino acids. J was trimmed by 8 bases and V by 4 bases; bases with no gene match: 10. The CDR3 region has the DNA TGTGCCATCAGTGGCTCCATTCCGGGACAGGAAGCTTTCTTT. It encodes CAISGSIPGQEAFF.

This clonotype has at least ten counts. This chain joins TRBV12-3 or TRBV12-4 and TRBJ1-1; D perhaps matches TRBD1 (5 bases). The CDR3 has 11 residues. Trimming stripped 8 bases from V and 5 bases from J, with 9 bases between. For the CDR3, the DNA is TGTGCCAGCGGGGGAGGTACTGAAGCTTTCTTT. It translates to CASGGGTEAFF.

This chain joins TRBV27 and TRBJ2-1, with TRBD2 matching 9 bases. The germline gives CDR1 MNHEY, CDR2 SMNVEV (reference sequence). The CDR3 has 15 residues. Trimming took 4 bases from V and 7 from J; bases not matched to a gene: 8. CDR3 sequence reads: CASSSLAGVRNEQFF. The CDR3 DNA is TGTGCCAGCAGTTCCTTAGCGGGAGTTAGGAATGAGCAGTTCTTC.

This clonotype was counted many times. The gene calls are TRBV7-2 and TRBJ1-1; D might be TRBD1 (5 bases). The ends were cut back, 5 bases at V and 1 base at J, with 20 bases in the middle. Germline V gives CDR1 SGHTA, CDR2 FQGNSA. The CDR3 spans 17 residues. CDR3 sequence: CASSRGTLVGRNTEAFF. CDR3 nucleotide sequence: TGTGCCAGCAGCCGGGGGACCCTAGTAGGAAGGAACACTGAAGCTTTCTTT.

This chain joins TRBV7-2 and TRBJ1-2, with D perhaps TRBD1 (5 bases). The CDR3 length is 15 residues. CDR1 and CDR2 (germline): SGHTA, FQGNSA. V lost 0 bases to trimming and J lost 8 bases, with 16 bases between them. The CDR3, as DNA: TGTGCCAGCAGCTTAGCGGACCTCGACAGTTTGGGCTACACCTTC. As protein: CASSLADLDSLGYTF.

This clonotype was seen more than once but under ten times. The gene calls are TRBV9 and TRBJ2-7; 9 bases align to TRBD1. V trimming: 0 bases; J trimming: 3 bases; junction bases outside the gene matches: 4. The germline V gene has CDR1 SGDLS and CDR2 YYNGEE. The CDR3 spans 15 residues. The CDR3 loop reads CASSVAPGQGYEQYF. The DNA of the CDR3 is TGTGCCAGCAGCGTAGCACCGGGACAGGGCTACGAGCAGTACTTC.

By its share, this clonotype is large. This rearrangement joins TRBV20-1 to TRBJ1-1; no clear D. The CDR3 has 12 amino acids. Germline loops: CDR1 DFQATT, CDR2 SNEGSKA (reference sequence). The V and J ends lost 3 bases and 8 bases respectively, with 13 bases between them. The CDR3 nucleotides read TGCAGTGCTAGTGTAGGCCTTTTCGAAGCTTTCTTT. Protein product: CSASVGLFEAFF.

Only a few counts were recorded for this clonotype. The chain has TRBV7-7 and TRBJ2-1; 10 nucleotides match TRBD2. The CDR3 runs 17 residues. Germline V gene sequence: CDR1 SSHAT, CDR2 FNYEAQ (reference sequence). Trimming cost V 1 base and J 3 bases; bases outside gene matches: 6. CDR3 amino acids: CASSLGVAGGLYNEQFF. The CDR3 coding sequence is TGTGCCAGCAGCTTAGGCGTAGCGGGAGGCCTCTACAATGAGCAGTTCTTC.

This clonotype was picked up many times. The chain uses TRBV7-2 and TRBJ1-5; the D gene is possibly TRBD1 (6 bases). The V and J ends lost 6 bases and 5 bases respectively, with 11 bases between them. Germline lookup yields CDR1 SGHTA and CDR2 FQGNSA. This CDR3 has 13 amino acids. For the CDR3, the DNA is TGTGCCAGCAGTCCCCGACAGGATCAGCCCCAGCATTTT. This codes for CASSPRQDQPQHF.

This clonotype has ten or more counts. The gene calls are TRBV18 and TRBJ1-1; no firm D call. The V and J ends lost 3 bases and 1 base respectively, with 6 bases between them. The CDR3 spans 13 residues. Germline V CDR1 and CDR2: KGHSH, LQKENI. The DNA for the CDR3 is TGTGCCAGCTCACCTGAGAGGAACACTGAAGCTTTCTTT. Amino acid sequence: CASSPERNTEAFF.

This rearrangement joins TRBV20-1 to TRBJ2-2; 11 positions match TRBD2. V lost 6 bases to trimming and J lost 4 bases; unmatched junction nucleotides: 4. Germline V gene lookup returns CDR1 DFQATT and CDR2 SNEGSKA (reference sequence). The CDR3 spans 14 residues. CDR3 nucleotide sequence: TGCAGTGCCGGAGGGACTAGCGGCACCGGGGAGCTGTTTTTT. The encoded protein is CSAGGTSGTGELFF.

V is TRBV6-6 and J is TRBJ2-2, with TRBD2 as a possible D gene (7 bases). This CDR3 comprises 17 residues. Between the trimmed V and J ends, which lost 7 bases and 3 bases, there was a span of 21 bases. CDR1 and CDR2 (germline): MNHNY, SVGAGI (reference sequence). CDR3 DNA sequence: TGTGCCAGCACCCTAAGTGGGGGGGGCCGCCACACCGGGGAGCTGTTTTTT. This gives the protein CASTLSGGGRHTGELFF.

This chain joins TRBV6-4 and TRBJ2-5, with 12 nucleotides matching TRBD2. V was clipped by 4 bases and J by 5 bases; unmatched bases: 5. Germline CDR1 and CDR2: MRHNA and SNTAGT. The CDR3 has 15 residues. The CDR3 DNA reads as TGTGCCAGCAGTGTGCTAGCGGGGGGGCCGGAGACCCAGTACTTC. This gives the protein CASSVLAGGPETQYF.

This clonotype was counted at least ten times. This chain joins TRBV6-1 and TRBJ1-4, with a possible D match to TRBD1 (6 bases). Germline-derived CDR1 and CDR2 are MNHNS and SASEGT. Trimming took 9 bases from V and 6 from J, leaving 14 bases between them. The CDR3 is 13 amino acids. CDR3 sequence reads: CARVRGGDEKLFF. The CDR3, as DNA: TGTGCCAGGGTCAGGGGTGGTGATGAAAAACTGTTTTTT.

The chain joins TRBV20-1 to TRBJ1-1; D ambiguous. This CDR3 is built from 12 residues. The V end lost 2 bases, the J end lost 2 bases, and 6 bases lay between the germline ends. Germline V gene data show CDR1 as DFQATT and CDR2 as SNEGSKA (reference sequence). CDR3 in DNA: TGCAGTGCTAGAAGGGCCAACACTGAAGCTTTCTTT. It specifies CSARRANTEAFF.

This chain's CDR3 is CTSSRRAGGVIDTQYF. Written as DNA, the CDR3 is TGCACCAGCAGCCGAAGAGCGGGGGGGGTAATCGATACGCAGTATTTT. The V gene is TRBV1, the J gene TRBJ2-3; the listed D gene, TRBD2, was not tested against the DNA. TRBV1 is assigned pseudogene status. The CDR3 contains 16 residues.

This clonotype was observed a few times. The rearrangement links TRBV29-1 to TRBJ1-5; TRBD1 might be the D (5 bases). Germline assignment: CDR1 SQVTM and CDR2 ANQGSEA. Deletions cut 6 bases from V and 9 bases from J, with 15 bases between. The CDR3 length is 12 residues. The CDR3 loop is CSVIPGTGPQHF. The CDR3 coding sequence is TGCAGCGTGATCCCGGGGACTGGGCCCCAGCATTTT.